These 8 T cell receptor beta chains share one sample of origin, sequenced in a study of cytomegalovirus exposure and HLA in healthy donors. Primers: 60 Vbeta forward and 13 Jbeta reverse. The data were produced by immunoSEQ multiplex PCR, yet TCRdb's version contains in-frame clones alone and is incomplete. The sample consists of 95,000 to 150,000 clones, about 80% of them appearing once. The sample was PBMCs. The receptor source for this set is a woman aged 18 to 35 in good health and CMV-seronegative.

The chain uses TRBV7-2 and TRBJ2-2; D not resolved. Trimming removed 2 bases at V and 6 bases at J, with 7 bases between. The CDR3 contains 13 residues. The germline V gene encodes CDR1 SGHTA and CDR2 FQGNSA. This CDR3 is CASSLLQPGELFF. CDR3 coding DNA: TGTGCCAGCAGCTTATTACAGCCCGGGGAGCTGTTTTTT.

This chain joins TRBV16 and TRBJ2-5; D is perhaps TRBD1 (5 bases). The last part of the DNA fits TRBJ2-7 better; the J call may be wrong. The CDR3 extends over 17 amino acids. Per germline, CDR1 KGHSY and CDR2 FQNENV. This chain's CDR3 is CASSRGPRSSNSYEQYF. DNA for the CDR3: TGTGCCAGCAGCAGGGGCCCGCGGTCAAGTAATTCCTACGAGCAGTACTTC.

The chain joins TRBV4-1 to TRBJ2-7; the D gene is possibly TRBD1 (5 bases). The CDR3 consists of 12 residues. The V gene's germline CDR1 is MGHRA and CDR2 YSYEKL. Trimming stripped 4 bases from V and 5 bases from J, with 9 bases between. CDR3 in amino acids: CASSRWGDEQYF. Written as DNA, the CDR3 is TGCGCCAGCAGCCGGTGGGGCGACGAGCAGTACTTC.

This rearrangement joins TRBV2 to TRBJ2-7; the match to TRBD2 covers 13 bases. CDR3 length equals 14 residues. Trimming took 10 bases from V and 6 from J; bases not matched to a gene: 9. In germline, CDR1 is SNHLY, CDR2 FYNNEI. DNA for the CDR3: TGTGCCACCCTAGGACTAGCGGGAGCCGGCGAGCAGTACTTC. It is translated as CATLGLAGAGEQYF.

This clone was counted only a few times. J is TRBJ2-1 and V is TRBV19; 12 bases are a match to TRBD1. Germline V gene lookup returns CDR1 LNHDA and CDR2 SQIVND (reference sequence). J gave up 3 bases and V 0 bases, and 6 bases lay outside the gene matches. The CDR3 spans 18 residues. The CDR3 spells CASSIDLGTGGFYNEQFF. The CDR3 DNA reads as TGTGCCAGTAGTATAGATCTCGGGACAGGGGGCTTCTACAATGAGCAGTTCTTC.

This rearrangement joins TRBV2 to TRBJ1-1, with TRBD1 as a possible D gene (6 bases). V lost 6 bases, J lost 4 bases, and 15 bases lay in between. CDR3 length: 14 residues. The V gene's germline CDR1 is SNHLY and CDR2 FYNNEI. The CDR3 loop reads CASSMTTGSTEAFF. The CDR3 DNA reads TGTGCCAGCAGCATGACTACAGGGAGCACTGAAGCTTTCTTT.

The chain is built from TRBV11-2 and TRBJ2-1; 7 bases map to TRBD1. The V segment lost 1 base and the J segment 7 bases; nucleotides outside the gene matches: 7. Germline CDR1 is SGHAT and CDR2 is FQNNGV. The CDR3 has 15 residues. CDR3 nucleotides: TGTGCCAGCAGCTTAGCGGGACAGAGTTATAATGAGCAGTTCTTC. It is translated as CASSLAGQSYNEQFF.

In DNA, the CDR3 is TGTGCCAGCAGTTCCGGTATCGGGGTCATCAATGGCTACACCTTC. It codes for CASSSGIGVINGYTF. The chain employs TRBV2 and TRBJ1-2; D unresolved. V was cut by 5 bases and J by 6 bases, with 19 bases left in between. Germline values: CDR1 SNHLY, CDR2 FYNNEI. CDR3 size: 15 residues. Combining the CDR3 with reference TRBV2 and TRBJ1-2 gives the whole variable domain EPEVTQTPSHQVTQMGQEVILRCVPISNHLYFYWYRQILGQKVEFLVSFYNNEISEKSEIFDDQFSVERPDGSNFTLKIRSTKLEDSAMYFCASSSGIGVINGYTFGSGTRLTVV.